These T cell receptor beta chains were read from a single sample in a study of cytomegalovirus exposure and HLA in healthy donors. The method was immunoSEQ multiplex PCR; TCRdb's version includes in-frame clones alone and lacks a portion of them. The sample gives about 140,000 clones, 80% to 90% of which show up once; 1.4% is in the top ten. The sequencing sample was made of PBMCs. The source of these receptors is a woman between 25 and 40 years old in good health and CMV-seronegative. CDR3s include the opening cysteine and the closing phenylalanine or tryptophan. The order of the fields is clone size, J gene, D gene, V gene, CDR3 protein, CDR3 DNA. A D gene is named only where the DNA matches it firmly. Some rows have no size entry. The others give once, few or many, or a class for an expanded clone.

. TRBJ1-5 TRBD1 TRBV4-1 CASSRDSGNQPQHF TGCGCCAGCAGTCGGGACAGCGGGAATCAGCCCCAGCATTTT
. TRBJ2-7 TRBD2 TRBV7-3 CASSTRVSGGARIYF TGTGCCAGCAGCACCCGGGTAAGCGGGGGGGCCCGGATATACTTC
few TRBJ1-6 TRBD1 TRBV18 CASSWDRGRVGANSPLHF TGTGCCAGCTCCTGGGACAGGGGGCGCGTAGGGGCAAATTCACCCCTCCACTTT
. TRBJ2-7 TRBD2 TRBV28 CASSGHRWGGGPFYEQYF TGTGCCAGCAGTGGCCATCGGTGGGGCGGGGGGCCCTTCTACGAGCAGTACTTC
few TRBJ2-7 . TRBV5-1 CASSPARGGYEQYF TGCGCCAGCAGCCCTGCTAGGGGAGGCTACGAGCAGTACTTC
. TRBJ2-1 . TRBV2 CASSEGQGWDEQFF TGTGCCAGCAGTGAAGGGCAGGGTTGGGATGAGCAGTTCTTC
. TRBJ1-2 . TRBV4-1 CASSQTYPPMTNPRTF TGCGCCAGCAGCCAAACCTACCCCCCCATGACAAATCCGCGCACCTTC
. TRBJ2-1 . TRBV4-2 CASSLGSSINEQFF TGTGCCAGCAGCCTAGGGAGTAGTATCAATGAGCAGTTCTTC
. TRBJ2-5 . TRBV7-2 CASSSGKTQYF TGTGCCAGCAGCTCCGGGAAGACCCAGTACTTC
once TRBJ2-5 . TRBV15 CATSRQMQETQYF TGTGCCACCTCCAGGCAGATGCAAGAGACCCAGTACTTC
. TRBJ2-1 TRBD2 TRBV4-2 CASSQVSGDNEQFF TGTGCCAGCAGCCAAGTTAGCGGGGACAATGAGCAGTTCTTC
. TRBJ2-6 . TRBV9 CASSVGPGLGANVLTF TGTGCCAGCAGCGTAGGTCCAGGACTGGGGGCCAACGTCCTGACTTTC
. TRBJ1-1 TRBD1 TRBV6-5 CASNGRGTGREKAFF TGTGCCAGCAACGGAAGGGGGACAGGGAGAGAGAAAGCTTTCTTT
. TRBJ1-4 . TRBV6-6 CASTRVTGEKLFF TGTGCCAGCACCCGTGTAACAGGGGAAAAACTGTTTTTT
. TRBJ2-7 . TRBV6-6 CASNPRTPYEQYF TGTGCCAGCAACCCAAGGACACCCTACGAGCAGTACTTC
. TRBJ1-2 . TRBV15 CATSRDHWGDYGYTF TGTGCCACCAGCAGAGATCACTGGGGAGACTATGGCTACACCTTC
. TRBJ2-3 TRBD2 TRBV19 CASGTRSGTDTQYF TGTGCCAGTGGGACTAGGTCGGGCACAGATACGCAGTATTTT
. TRBJ2-1 . TRBV4-3 CASSQNLGSGNEQFF TGCGCCAGCAGCCAAAATCTCGGGAGTGGGAATGAGCAGTTCTTC
. TRBJ1-5 . TRBV27 CASSLGRVGGSNQPQHF TGTGCCAGCAGTTTAGGGAGGGTCGGAGGTAGCAATCAGCCCCAGCATTTT
few TRBJ1-2 . TRBV27 CASSLTVNYGYTF TGTGCCAGCAGTTTAACAGTCAACTATGGCTACACCTTC
once TRBJ2-1 TRBD2 TRBV9 CASSVGAAGGYNEQFF TGTGCCAGCAGCGTAGGGGCGGCGGGGGGGTACAATGAGCAGTTCTTC
. TRBJ1-2 . TRBV13 CASSGQRGGGYTF TGTGCCAGCAGCGGACAACGCGGGGGTGGCTACACCTTC
. TRBJ1-2 TRBD1 TRBV7-2 CASSPGQGSGGYTF TGTGCCAGCAGCCCAGGACAGGGTTCGGGAGGCTACACCTTC
. TRBJ2-7 TRBD1 TRBV29-1 CSAVNRGSSYEQYF TGCAGCGCCGTAAACAGGGGTAGCTCCTACGAGCAGTACTTC
. TRBJ2-5 . TRBV9 CASSVGNSEQETQYF TGTGCCAGCAGCGTAGGAAATTCAGAACAAGAGACCCAGTACTTC
. TRBJ2-1 TRBD2 TRBV2 CASSVERGGLGEQFF TGTGCCAGCAGTGTAGAGCGGGGGGGCCTCGGTGAGCAGTTCTTC
. TRBJ2-7 TRBD2 TRBV5-1 CASSPRSGGTYEQYF TGCGCCAGCAGCCCGAGGAGCGGGGGAACCTACGAGCAGTACTTC
. TRBJ1-6 . TRBV27 CASRMSSYNSPLHF TGTGCCAGCAGGATGAGCTCCTATAATTCACCCCTCCACTTT
. TRBJ2-5 TRBD1 TRBV4-1 CASSPRDRGNQETQYF TGCGCCAGCAGCCCTCGGGACAGGGGTAACCAAGAGACCCAGTACTTC
. TRBJ2-1 TRBD1 TRBV11-3 CASSLGRGRYNEQFF TGTGCCAGCAGCTTAGGAAGGGGGCGGTACAATGAGCAGTTCTTC
. TRBJ2-5 TRBD2 TRBV30 CACRYRTRKETQYF TGTGCCTGTCGATATCGGACTAGAAAAGAGACCCAGTACTTC
. TRBJ1-1 TRBD1 TRBV19 CASKLGTDQMNTEAFF TGTGCCAGTAAACTAGGGACAGACCAAATGAACACTGAAGCTTTCTTT
. TRBJ2-7 TRBD1 TRBV6-5 CASSYSTGGFYEQYF TGTGCCAGCAGTTACTCGACAGGGGGCTTCTACGAGCAGTACTTC
. TRBJ2-3 . TRBV6-4 CASSEQGFGTDTQYF TGTGCCAGCAGTGAACAGGGATTTGGTACAGATACGCAGTATTTT
once TRBJ2-7 . TRBV18 CASSPPGVYEQYF TGTGCCAGCTCACCGCCCGGGGTCTACGAGCAGTACTTC
few TRBJ2-7 TRBD1 TRBV5-1 CASSPTRDRGYEQYF TGCGCCAGCAGCCCGACGCGGGACAGGGGCTACGAGCAGTACTTC
. TRBJ1-3 . TRBV4-1 CASSQDGQSSTIYF TGCGCCAGCAGCCAAGATGGGCAGAGCAGCACCATATATTTT
once TRBJ2-2 TRBD1 TRBV7-3 CASSSGQGTGELFF TGTGCCAGCAGCTCTGGACAGGGCACCGGGGAGCTGTTTTTT
. TRBJ2-1 . TRBV25-1 CASSGQVYNEQFF TGTGCCAGCAGTGGGCAGGTATACAATGAGCAGTTCTTC
. TRBJ1-2 . TRBV2 CASSVGGDYGYTF TGTGCCAGCAGTGTAGGGGGTGACTATGGCTACACCTTC
. TRBJ2-7 TRBD1 TRBV9 CASSTEGQGFEQYF TGTGCCAGCAGCACAGAGGGACAGGGGTTCGAGCAGTACTTC
. TRBJ2-3 . TRBV25-1 CASSDLTRDSDTQYF TGTGCCAGCAGTGACCTAACCCGGGATTCAGATACGCAGTATTTT
. TRBJ1-2 TRBD1 TRBV18 CASSPKAGLQGAYGYTF TGTGCCAGCTCACCCAAAGCGGGATTGCAGGGGGCCTATGGCTACACCTTC
. TRBJ2-7 . TRBV5-1 CASSTGTSRSSYEQYF TGCGCCAGCAGCACGGGGACAAGTCGGAGCTCCTACGAGCAGTACTTC
. TRBJ2-7 TRBD2 TRBV2 CASSEASRGAYEQYF TGTGCCAGCAGTGAAGCGTCGCGGGGGGCCTACGAGCAGTACTTC
. TRBJ2-7 TRBD1 TRBV2 CASSITGGSYEQYF TGTGCCAGCAGTATTACAGGGGGCTCCTACGAGCAGTACTTC
. TRBJ2-1 . TRBV7-8 CASSLGSYRLAGDNEQFF TGTGCCAGCAGCTTAGGTTCGTATCGGCTAGCCGGCGACAATGAGCAGTTCTTC
. TRBJ2-1 TRBD2 TRBV29-1 CSARRLADSSYNEQFF TGCAGCGCCCGAAGACTAGCGGATAGCTCCTACAATGAGCAGTTCTTC
. TRBJ2-5 . TRBV4-2 CASSQVPGARETQYF TGTGCCAGCAGCCAAGTGCCTGGGGCTCGGGAGACCCAGTACTTC
. TRBJ2-7 TRBD1 TRBV19 CASSVTGYEQYF TGTGCCAGTAGCGTGACAGGGTACGAGCAGTACTTC
. TRBJ1-1 . TRBV28 CASSSIDRPTEAFF TGTGCCAGCAGTTCCATAGACAGACCGACTGAAGCTTTCTTT
. TRBJ1-2 . TRBV7-9 CASSKGRVGVGGYTF TGTGCCAGCAGCAAAGGACGGGTCGGGGTTGGCGGCTACACCTTC
. TRBJ2-1 TRBD2 TRBV18 CASSPMTSGTYNEQFF TGTGCCAGCTCACCTATGACTAGCGGGACCTACAATGAGCAGTTCTTC
. TRBJ2-7 . TRBV7-2 CASSFNRGYEQYF TGTGCCAGCAGCTTTAACCGGGGCTACGAGCAGTACTTC